The clone carrying this T cell receptor beta chain has only a few counts. Trimming took off 3 bases at V and 2 bases at J, with 12 bases between the two ends. The germline V gene has CDR1 ENHRY and CDR2 SYGVKD. This CDR3 has 15 amino acids. Per the authors' pipeline: By means of reference gene primer amplification, nucleated cell counts were estimated. This table comes from immunoSEQ multiplex PCR, and its TCRdb copy is limited to in-frame clones, with some not included. The DNA was the basis for D and trimming; V, J and clone size are from that table. This sample carries about 270,000 clones, 80% to 90% of them seen once, and the ten largest clones take approximately 4%. This sample was included in a study of blood T cell repertoires in COVID-19.

The TCR was taken from a woman aged 25 to 39 with acute COVID-19. Source material: PBMCs or T cells enriched from blood (not recorded which). J is TRBJ2-3 and V is TRBV10-3; no firm D call. The CDR3 DNA is TGTGCCATCAGTGAATCAGCGATCCCCACAGATACGCAGTATTTT. Residues: CAISESAIPTDTQYF.